Listed here are 20 T cell receptor beta chains from one sample, sequenced in a study of cytomegalovirus exposure and HLA in healthy donors. Amplification used 60 Vbeta primers and 13 Jbeta primers. Some clones are missing from TCRdb's copy, which holds only in-frame ones; the method was immunoSEQ multiplex PCR. Among around 150,000 clones listed, under 70% were seen once. Sequenced sample: PBMCs. Source of these receptors: a woman aged 55-69 years in good health and CMV-seronegative.

The chain uses TRBV5-1 and TRBJ1-5; 7 bases fit TRBD1. V lost 4 bases and J lost 6; bases outside the gene matches: 10. Germline CDR1 SGHRS, CDR2 YFSETQ. CDR3 size: 15 residues. The DNA of the CDR3 is TGCGCCAGCAGCCCAACGACAGGGCAGGGTCAGCCCCAGCATTTT. Protein sequence: CASSPTTGQGQPQHF.

The V and J genes are TRBV4-3 and TRBJ1-2, with unresolved D. Germline loops: CDR1 LGHNA, CDR2 YSLEER. The CDR3 extends over 15 amino acids. Trimming removed 1 base at V and 0 bases at J, with 9 bases between. The CDR3, as DNA: TGCGCCAGCAGCCAAGGAGGCTACTCTAACTATGGCTACACCTTC. This gives the protein CASSQGGYSNYGYTF.

A word on this clone: This specimen includes other DNA sequences encoding the same CDR3. The J gene is TRBJ1-2, the V gene TRBV9; 12 positions agree with TRBD1. The CDR3 is 14 amino acids. The ends lost 4 bases at V and 4 bases at J; junction bases unmatched: 2. Germline CDR1 reads SGDLS; CDR2 reads YYNGEE. CDR3: CASSPGQGAYGYTF. The CDR3 bases are TGTGCCAGCAGCCCGGGACAGGGGGCCTATGGCTACACCTTC.

The rearrangement joins TRBV5-1 to TRBJ2-5; D may be TRBD1 (6 bases). This CDR3 contains 14 residues. Trimming took 3 bases from V and 5 from J, leaving 14 bases between them. Germline V gene sequence: CDR1 SGHRS, CDR2 YFSETQ. The CDR3 sequence is CASSSQGVGETQYF. In DNA form, the CDR3 reads TGCGCCAGCAGCTCACAGGGAGTTGGGGAGACCCAGTACTTC.

This chain joins TRBV11-2 and TRBJ2-7; 11 bases align to TRBD2. Germline-derived CDR1 and CDR2 are SGHAT and FQNNGV. The V gene end was trimmed by 6 bases and the J gene end by 5 bases; junction bases not matched to a gene: 9. The CDR3 contains 15 residues. The CDR3 loop reads CASRSISGRVNEQYF. The CDR3 nucleotides read TGTGCCAGCAGATCGATTAGCGGGAGGGTCAACGAGCAGTACTTC. Full variable domain (remainder filled in from reference TRBV11-2 and TRBJ2-7): EAGVAQSPRYKIIEKRQSVAFWCNPISGHATLYWYQQILGQGPKLLIQFQNNGVVDDSQLPKDRFSAERLKGVDSTLKIQPAKLEDSAVYLCASRSISGRVNEQYFGPGTRLTVT.

This clone was counted between two and nine times. V is TRBV5-4 and J is TRBJ1-5; the D gene is possibly TRBD1 (5 bases). The CDR3 covers 16 residues. Germline-derived CDR1 and CDR2 are SGHNT and YYREEE (reference sequence). Trimming shortened V by 4 bases and J by 2 bases, and 16 bases separated the two germline ends. Here the CDR3 DNA reads TGTGCCAGCAGCCCATCGGGGGAGGTTGGCAATCAGCCCCAGCATTTT. Translation gives CASSPSGEVGNQPQHF.

This chain links TRBV5-5 with TRBJ2-2; D remains ambiguous. CDR1 and CDR2 from the germline V gene are SGHKS and YYEKEE (reference sequence). V gave up 2 bases and J gave up 5 bases, with 4 bases separating them. The CDR3 runs to 12 residues. As DNA, the CDR3 is TGTGCCAGCAGCTTCGGGACCGGGGAGCTGTTTTTT. This codes for CASSFGTGELFF.

This clone showed up just once. The chain couples TRBV29-1 to TRBJ1-1; D uncertain. V was clipped by 3 bases and J by 11 bases, with 4 bases between them. The germline V gene encodes CDR1 SQVTM and CDR2 ANQGSEA. This CDR3 is built from 8 residues. CDR3 bases: TGCAGCGTTGATGGCGCTTTCTTT. Residues: CSVDGAFF. The whole variable domain, filled in from reference TRBV29-1 and TRBJ1-1, reads SAVISQKPSRDICQRGTSLTIQCQVDSQVTMMFWYRQQPGQSLTLIATANQGSEATYESGFVIDKFPISRPNLTFSTLTVSNMSPEDSSIYLCSVDGAFFGQGTRLTVV.

The rearrangement uses TRBV6-5 and TRBJ1-1; 9 positions agree with TRBD1. CDR1 and CDR2 from the germline V gene are MNHEY and SVGAGI. V shed 8 bases and J 0 bases; nucleotides not matched to a gene: 1. The CDR3 covers 13 residues. Here the CDR3 DNA reads TGTGCCAGCTGGACAGGGGTGAACACTGAAGCTTTCTTT. This sequence encodes CASWTGVNTEAFF.

This clone was seen only once. The chain couples TRBV6-5 to TRBJ1-1, with D uncertain. From germline, CDR1 is MNHEY and CDR2 SVGAGI. This CDR3 has 14 residues. Trimming shortened V by 7 bases and J by 4 bases, and 16 bases separated the two germline ends. Written as DNA, the CDR3 is TGTGCCAGCACTCCCGGAGGTGGGAGCACTGAAGCTTTCTTT. This gives the protein CASTPGGGSTEAFF.

This clone was counted at least ten times. The chain employs TRBV6-1 and TRBJ1-4; D unclear. Trimming took 2 bases from V and 0 from J, leaving 10 bases between them. Germline CDR1 MNHNS, CDR2 SASEGT. The CDR3 runs 16 residues. Here the CDR3 DNA reads TGTGCCAGCAGTGAACTAGGAATGACAACTAATGAAAAACTGTTTTTT. Residues: CASSELGMTTNEKLFF.

This chain links TRBV5-5 with TRBJ1-4, with 9 nucleotides matching TRBD1. V shed 4 bases, J shed 0 bases, and the junction held 13 bases outside the gene matches. Germline V gives CDR1 SGHKS, CDR2 YYEKEE (reference sequence). This CDR3 is 19 amino acids long. The CDR3 sequence is CASSRLHRDRVATNEKLFF. In DNA form, the CDR3 reads TGTGCCAGCAGCCGTTTACACCGGGACAGGGTTGCAACTAATGAAAAACTGTTTTTT.

This clone was seen only once. This chain uses TRBV7-2 with TRBJ1-5, with a tentative D call TRBD1 (6 bases). The CDR3 has 15 amino acids. Germline V gene lookup returns CDR1 SGHTA and CDR2 FQGNSA. The V end was cut by 4 bases, the J end by 5 bases, with 15 bases between. DNA for the CDR3: TGTGCCAGCAGCTGGGCCAGGGGAAAGGATCAGCCCCAGCATTTT. Protein product: CASSWARGKDQPQHF.

V is TRBV9 and J is TRBJ2-1; 14 bases are shared with TRBD2. V lost 0 bases and J lost 8; bases outside the gene matches: 4. There are 16 residues in the CDR3. CDR1 is SGDLS and CDR2 is YYNGEE in the germline V gene. CDR3 sequence (DNA): TGTGCCAGCAGCGTAGGGACTAGCGGGAGGTTATATGAGCAGTTCTTC. This encodes CASSVGTSGRLYEQFF.

The rearrangement joins TRBV4-2 to TRBJ1-1; tentative D call: TRBD1 (5 bases). The CDR3 is 15 amino acids. Looked up from germline, CDR1 is LGHNA and CDR2 is YNFKEQ. Trimming stripped 0 bases from V and 1 base from J, with 9 bases between. The DNA of the CDR3 is TGTGCCAGCAGCCAAGAGGAAACAGGGAACACTGAAGCTTTCTTT. Residues: CASSQEETGNTEAFF.

The chain is built from TRBV10-2 and TRBJ2-5; D unresolved. The CDR3 has 13 amino acids. Per germline, CDR1 WSHSY and CDR2 SAAADI. Trimming took 1 base from V and 1 from J, leaving 4 bases between them. The CDR3 protein is CASSEWAQETQYF. CDR3 in DNA: TGCGCCAGCAGTGAGTGGGCCCAAGAGACCCAGTACTTC.

The table lists this clone with a few counts. The chain carries TRBV7-3 and TRBJ1-2, with TRBD1 as a possible D gene (6 bases). CDR1 and CDR2 from the germline V gene are SGHTA and FQGTGA. CDR3 length: 14 residues. V lost 5 bases and J 4 bases, leaving 14 bases between the germline ends. The CDR3 sequence: CASSPGVRGYGYTF. The CDR3 DNA sequence: TGTGCCAGCAGCCCAGGGGTCCGCGGCTATGGCTACACCTTC.

The CDR3 loop is CATIIGTSGGARHEQYF. CDR3 sequence (DNA): TGTGCCACTATCATTGGGACTAGCGGGGGGGCTCGGCACGAGCAGTACTTC. This sequence joins TRBV2 and TRBJ2-5; TRBD2 matches 16 bases. The DNA end is a closer match to TRBJ2-7, so the J assignment may be wrong. The CDR3 has 17 amino acids. The germline V gene has CDR1 SNHLY and CDR2 FYNNEI.

This chain links TRBV7-8 with TRBJ2-7; TRBD2 is a possible D gene (6 bases). Germline V lookup: CDR1 SGHVS, CDR2 FQNEAQ. Trimming pared 6 bases from V and 0 bases from J, leaving 12 bases between. The length of the CDR3 is 14 residues. CDR3 loop: CASRRDVSSYEQYF. The CDR3 DNA reads TGTGCCAGCAGGCGGGACGTTAGCTCCTACGAGCAGTACTTC.

The chain carries TRBV5-1 and TRBJ2-3; 8 bases align to TRBD1. This CDR3 has 15 amino acids. The J segment lost 2 bases and the V segment lost 4 bases, leaving 6 bases of the junction unmatched. The germline CDR1 and CDR2 sequences are SGHRS and YFSETQ. CDR3 nucleotides: TGCGCCAGCAGCATCGGGACAGGAGTCACAGATACGCAGTATTTT. This translates into CASSIGTGVTDTQYF.